Included here is one T cell receptor (beta chain) sequence, with context. Libraries were prepared by immunoSEQ multiplex PCR; TCRdb keeps only in-frame clonotypes and omits some of them. This sample has under 60,000 clones, with 85% to 95% found just once. This sample is part of a study of T cell changes during pregnancy in multiple sclerosis. The V and J ends lost 3 bases and 4 bases respectively, with 15 bases between them. In germline, CDR1 is SQVTM, CDR2 ANQGSEA. The CDR3 sequence is 14 residues long. The clonotype comes from a female donor with multiple sclerosis, enrolled in a pregnancy study. The sample in question was CD4+ T cells from peripheral blood mononuclear cells, obtained in the third trimester of pregnancy. The chain recombines TRBV29-1 with TRBJ1-1; TRBD1 is a possible D gene (5 bases). CDR3: CSVEEKGWVTEAFF. The CDR3 DNA reads as TGCAGCGTTGAGGAGAAGGGGTGGGTCACTGAAGCTTTCTTT. The full variable domain, in which reference TRBV29-1 and TRBJ1-1 provide the parts outside the CDR3, is SAVISQKPSRDICQRGTSLTIQCQVDSQVTMMFWYRQQPGQSLTLIATANQGSEATYESGFVIDKFPISRPNLTFSTLTVSNMSPEDSSIYLCSVEEKGWVTEAFFGQGTRLTVV.